Listed here are 18 T cell receptor beta chains from one sample, sequenced in a study of OX40 agonist ivuxolimab in advanced cancers. Clones were read by immunoSEQ multiplex PCR, and TCRdb kept only the in-frame ones, dropping some. The sample includes roughly 80,000 clones, roughly 85% of them seen just once. Specimen: CD4+ or CD8+ T cells sorted from blood, collected in a trial of the OX40 agonist ivuxolimab. These receptor sequences come from an adult with an advanced solid tumor such as melanoma, head and neck, liver or kidney cancer.

V gene TRBV9 combines with J gene TRBJ1-4, with 7 bases that match TRBD1. The germline CDR1 and CDR2 sequences are SGDLS and YYNGEE. The CDR3 runs 16 residues. Germline trimming cut 3 bases from V and 7 bases from J; bases unmatched to any gene: 12. This chain's CDR3 is CASSAGERQGGEKLFF. CDR3 DNA: TGTGCCAGCAGCGCCGGTGAGAGGCAGGGGGGTGAAAAACTGTTTTTT.

The chain carries TRBV6-6 and TRBJ1-2; no firm D call. In germline, CDR1 is MNHNY, CDR2 SVGAGI (reference sequence). Trimming stripped 2 bases from V and 4 bases from J, with 8 bases between. This CDR3 has 13 amino acids. The CDR3 sequence: CASSYGPLYGYTF. CDR3 DNA: TGTGCCAGCAGTTACGGGCCACTCTATGGCTACACCTTC.

The V call is TRBV5-1, the J call TRBJ1-4; D gene uncertain. V was pared by 6 bases and J by 0 bases, with 15 bases between. This CDR3 spans 16 amino acids. Germline CDR1 SGHRS, CDR2 YFSETQ. The CDR3 sequence: CASKNFDGATNEKLFF. CDR3 DNA sequence: TGCGCCAGCAAAAACTTCGACGGTGCAACTAATGAAAAACTGTTTTTT.

This chain uses TRBV2 with TRBJ1-5, with 7 bases lining up with TRBD1. The CDR3 covers 15 residues. After removal of 5 bases from V and 1 base from J, the junction contained 5 bases not matched to a gene. The germline V gene encodes CDR1 SNHLY and CDR2 FYNNEI. The CDR3 bases are TGTGCCAGCAGTTCGGACAGGCCCAGCAATCAGCCCCAGCATTTT. It yields the protein CASSSDRPSNQPQHF.

V usage is TRBV5-4 and J usage is TRBJ1-1; 9 bases line up with TRBD1. Germline V gene lookup returns CDR1 SGHNT and CDR2 YYREEE (reference sequence). CDR3 length: 16 amino acids. The V gene end was trimmed by 6 bases and the J gene end by 1 base; junction bases not matched to a gene: 10. The CDR3 DNA reads as TGTGCCAGCACCTCCCGGGACAGGGTGGGGAACACTGAAGCTTTCTTT. Its translation is CASTSRDRVGNTEAFF.

This rearrangement joins TRBV5-1 to TRBJ2-7; 8 nucleotides agree with TRBD1. CDR1 SGHRS and CDR2 YFSETQ come from the germline V gene. The CDR3 length is 15 residues. With V trimmed by 5 bases and J by 0 bases, 7 bases remained unmatched. Here the CDR3 DNA reads TGCGCCAGCAGGACGGACAGGGCGGCCTCCTACGAGCAGTACTTC. Residues: CASRTDRAASYEQYF.

The chain uses TRBV7-9 and TRBJ2-7; 8 nucleotides line up with TRBD2. CDR1 is SEHNR and CDR2 is FQNEAQ in the germline V gene (reference sequence). Germline trimming cut 5 bases from V and 3 bases from J; bases unmatched to any gene: 6. The CDR3 has 14 residues. In DNA form, the CDR3 reads TGTGCCAGCAGCCCCGGGGGGGGGCACTACGAGCAGTACTTC. It specifies CASSPGGGHYEQYF. Looking up the rest from reference TRBV7-9 and TRBJ2-7 gives the full variable domain: DTGVSQNPRHKITKRGQNVTFRCDPISEHNRLYWYRQTLGQGPEFLTYFQNEAQLEKSRLLSDRFSAERPKGSFSTLEIQRTEQGDSAMYLCASSPGGGHYEQYFGPGTRLTVT.

This clone appeared once. This chain links TRBV5-1 with TRBJ1-5, with D perhaps TRBD1 (6 bases). The CDR3 is made up of 15 amino acids. V gave up 0 bases and J gave up 2 bases, with 9 bases separating them. Per germline, CDR1 SGHRS and CDR2 YFSETQ. DNA for the CDR3: TGCGCCAGCAGCTTGGGACCAGGGGGCAATCAGCCCCAGCATTTT. It yields the protein CASSLGPGGNQPQHF.

The CDR3 here is CASSSQGARYEQFF. The CDR3 nucleotides read TGTGCCAGCAGTTCACAGGGGGCAAGGTATGAGCAGTTCTTC. V and J are TRBV6-5 and TRBJ2-1; 9 bases align to TRBD1. There are 14 residues in the CDR3. Germline trimming cut 4 bases from V and 8 bases from J; bases unmatched to any gene: 6. The germline V gene encodes CDR1 MNHEY and CDR2 SVGAGI.

The V and J genes are TRBV29-1 and TRBJ1-2; maybe TRBD1 (6 bases). CDR1 is SQVTM and CDR2 is ANQGSEA in the germline V gene. V was pared by 4 bases and J by 7 bases, with 10 bases between. CDR3 length: 11 amino acids. Here the CDR3 reads CSVVQGPGYTF. The CDR3 nucleotides are TGCAGCGTTGTACAGGGACCTGGCTACACCTTC. The whole variable domain, filled in from reference TRBV29-1 and TRBJ1-2, reads SAVISQKPSRDICQRGTSLTIQCQVDSQVTMMFWYRQQPGQSLTLIATANQGSEATYESGFVIDKFPISRPNLTFSTLTVSNMSPEDSSIYLCSVVQGPGYTFGSGTRLTVV.

The V gene is TRBV7-8, the J gene TRBJ1-3; D possibly corresponds to TRBD1 (5 bases). This CDR3 is built from 15 residues. Trimming removed 3 bases from V and 0 bases from J, with 9 bases in between. Germline assignment: CDR1 SGHVS and CDR2 FQNEAQ. In DNA, the CDR3 is TGTGCCAGCAGCTTTTCAGGGTCCTCTGGAAACACCATATATTTT. This codes for CASSFSGSSGNTIYF.

The rearrangement uses TRBV5-1 and TRBJ1-2, with D unclear. CDR1 and CDR2 from the germline V gene are SGHRS and YFSETQ. The CDR3 covers 14 residues. V was pared by 0 bases and J by 5 bases, with 11 bases between. CDR3 sequence reads: CASSLAEPLYGYTF. In DNA, the CDR3 is TGCGCCAGCAGCTTGGCAGAACCTCTTTATGGCTACACCTTC.

This chain connects TRBV18 to TRBJ1-5; 9 nucleotides agree with TRBD1. From germline, CDR1 is KGHSH and CDR2 LQKENI. The CDR3 extends over 15 amino acids. V lost 0 bases, J lost 6 bases, and 3 bases stayed unmatched. For the CDR3, the DNA is TGTGCCAGCTCACCACCGGGACAGGGTACTCAGCCCCAGCATTTT. Translation: CASSPPGQGTQPQHF.

This CDR3 reads CASSSGGADLSPLHF. The DNA for the CDR3 is TGCGCCAGCAGCTCAGGGGGCGCGGATCTTTCACCCCTCCACTTT. This chain connects TRBV5-1 to TRBJ1-6, with TRBD1 matching over 8 bases. Germline-derived CDR1 and CDR2 are SGHRS and YFSETQ. CDR3 length: 15 amino acids. V trimming: 3 bases; J trimming: 9 bases; junction bases outside the gene matches: 8.

The CDR3 DNA is TGTGCCAGTACAGAGAACTCTGGAAACACCATATATTTT. Protein product: CASTENSGNTIYF. The genes are TRBV19 and TRBJ1-3; D ambiguous. The CDR3 is made up of 13 amino acids. CDR1 and CDR2 from the germline V gene are LNHDA and SQIVND (reference sequence). The V gene lost 7 bases and the J gene lost 0 bases, with 7 bases spanning the gap.

The rearrangement links TRBV19 to TRBJ1-5, with D possibly matching TRBD1 (6 bases). This CDR3 is built from 15 residues. Trimming removed 8 bases from V and 3 bases from J, with 17 bases in between. The germline V gene has CDR1 LNHDA and CDR2 SQIVND (reference sequence). The chain's CDR3 is CASARGVSFNQPQHF. The CDR3 DNA is TGTGCCAGTGCCAGGGGTGTATCCTTCAATCAGCCCCAGCATTTT.

The chain has TRBV7-2 and TRBJ2-1; 9 positions match TRBD2. The CDR3 length is 18 residues. V lost 0 bases to trimming and J lost 5 bases; unmatched junction nucleotides: 11. Germline CDR1 reads SGHTA; CDR2 reads FQGNSA. CDR3 nucleotides: TGTGCCAGCAGCTTAGCTAGCGGGGGTCCCCGTAAGAACAATGAGCAGTTCTTC. It codes for CASSLASGGPRKNNEQFF.

The rearrangement joins TRBV30 to TRBJ2-2, with D unclear. With 5 bases removed from V and 5 bases from J, the gap between germline ends came to 6 bases. Germline V gives CDR1 GTSNPN, CDR2 SVGIG (reference sequence). This CDR3 has 11 residues. As DNA, the CDR3 is TGTGCCTGGGTTGCTACCGGGGAGCTGTTTTTT. This encodes CAWVATGELFF.